There are a few counts of the clone carrying this TCR beta chain. A second PCR, run for roughly 7 to 12 cycles, used a sample-barcoded 5' primer plus a J-beta primer mix. TCRdb reanalysed the 5' RACE reads using MiXCR and keeps one entry per CDR3 protein. The table shows about 1,500,000 distinct CDR3 sequences, with about 28% occurring only once. The data were obtained in a study of blood T cells in healthy people across ages. The ends were cut back, 0 bases at V and 4 bases at J, with 9 bases in the middle. The CDR3 length is 14 residues. Germline V gene lookup returns CDR1 SGHRS and CDR2 YFSETQ. The chain couples TRBV5-1 to TRBJ2-3; D gene ambiguous. Sequencing was carried out using blood. The TCR comes from a woman in her twenties or thirties in good health. CDR3 nucleotides: TGCGCCAGCAGCTTGGTTACCGCGCCAGATACGCAGTATTTT. It yields the protein CASSLVTAPDTQYF.